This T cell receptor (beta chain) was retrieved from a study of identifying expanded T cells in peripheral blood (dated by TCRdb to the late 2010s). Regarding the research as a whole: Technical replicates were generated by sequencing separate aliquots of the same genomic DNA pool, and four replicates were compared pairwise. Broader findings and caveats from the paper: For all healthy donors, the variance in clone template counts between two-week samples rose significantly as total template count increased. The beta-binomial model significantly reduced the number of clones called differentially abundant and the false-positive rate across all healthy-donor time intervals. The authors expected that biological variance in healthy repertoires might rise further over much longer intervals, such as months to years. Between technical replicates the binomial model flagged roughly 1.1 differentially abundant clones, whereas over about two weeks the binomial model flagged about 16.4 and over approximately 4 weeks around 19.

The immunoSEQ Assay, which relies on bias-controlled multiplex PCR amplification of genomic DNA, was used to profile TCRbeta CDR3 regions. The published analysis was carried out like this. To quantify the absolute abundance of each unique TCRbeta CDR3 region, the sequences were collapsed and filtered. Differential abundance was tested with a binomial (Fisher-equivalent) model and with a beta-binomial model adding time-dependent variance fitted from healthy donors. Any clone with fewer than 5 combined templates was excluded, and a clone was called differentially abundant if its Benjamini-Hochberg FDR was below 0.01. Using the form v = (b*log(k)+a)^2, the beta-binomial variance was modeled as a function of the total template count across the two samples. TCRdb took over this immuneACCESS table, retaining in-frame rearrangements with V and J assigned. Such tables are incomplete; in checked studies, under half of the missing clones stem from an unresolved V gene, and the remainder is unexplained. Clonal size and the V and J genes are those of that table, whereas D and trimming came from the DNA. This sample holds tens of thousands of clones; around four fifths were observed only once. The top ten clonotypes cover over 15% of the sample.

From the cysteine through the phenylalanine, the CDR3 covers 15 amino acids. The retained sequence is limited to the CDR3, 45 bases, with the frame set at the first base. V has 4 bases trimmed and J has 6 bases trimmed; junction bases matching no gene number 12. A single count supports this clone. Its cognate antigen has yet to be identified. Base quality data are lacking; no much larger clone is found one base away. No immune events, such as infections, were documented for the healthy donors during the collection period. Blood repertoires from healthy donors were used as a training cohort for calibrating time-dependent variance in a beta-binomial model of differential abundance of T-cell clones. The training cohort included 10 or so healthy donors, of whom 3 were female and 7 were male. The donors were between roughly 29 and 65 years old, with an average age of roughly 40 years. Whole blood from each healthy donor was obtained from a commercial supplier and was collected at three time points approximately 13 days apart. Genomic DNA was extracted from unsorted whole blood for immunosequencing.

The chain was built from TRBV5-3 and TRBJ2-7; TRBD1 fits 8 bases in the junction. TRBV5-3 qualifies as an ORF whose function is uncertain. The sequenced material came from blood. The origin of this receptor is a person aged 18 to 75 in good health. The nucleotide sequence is TGTGCCAGAAGCCTAAGGACAGGGTTGGGGTCCGAGCAGTACTTC. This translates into CARSLRTGLGSEQYF.